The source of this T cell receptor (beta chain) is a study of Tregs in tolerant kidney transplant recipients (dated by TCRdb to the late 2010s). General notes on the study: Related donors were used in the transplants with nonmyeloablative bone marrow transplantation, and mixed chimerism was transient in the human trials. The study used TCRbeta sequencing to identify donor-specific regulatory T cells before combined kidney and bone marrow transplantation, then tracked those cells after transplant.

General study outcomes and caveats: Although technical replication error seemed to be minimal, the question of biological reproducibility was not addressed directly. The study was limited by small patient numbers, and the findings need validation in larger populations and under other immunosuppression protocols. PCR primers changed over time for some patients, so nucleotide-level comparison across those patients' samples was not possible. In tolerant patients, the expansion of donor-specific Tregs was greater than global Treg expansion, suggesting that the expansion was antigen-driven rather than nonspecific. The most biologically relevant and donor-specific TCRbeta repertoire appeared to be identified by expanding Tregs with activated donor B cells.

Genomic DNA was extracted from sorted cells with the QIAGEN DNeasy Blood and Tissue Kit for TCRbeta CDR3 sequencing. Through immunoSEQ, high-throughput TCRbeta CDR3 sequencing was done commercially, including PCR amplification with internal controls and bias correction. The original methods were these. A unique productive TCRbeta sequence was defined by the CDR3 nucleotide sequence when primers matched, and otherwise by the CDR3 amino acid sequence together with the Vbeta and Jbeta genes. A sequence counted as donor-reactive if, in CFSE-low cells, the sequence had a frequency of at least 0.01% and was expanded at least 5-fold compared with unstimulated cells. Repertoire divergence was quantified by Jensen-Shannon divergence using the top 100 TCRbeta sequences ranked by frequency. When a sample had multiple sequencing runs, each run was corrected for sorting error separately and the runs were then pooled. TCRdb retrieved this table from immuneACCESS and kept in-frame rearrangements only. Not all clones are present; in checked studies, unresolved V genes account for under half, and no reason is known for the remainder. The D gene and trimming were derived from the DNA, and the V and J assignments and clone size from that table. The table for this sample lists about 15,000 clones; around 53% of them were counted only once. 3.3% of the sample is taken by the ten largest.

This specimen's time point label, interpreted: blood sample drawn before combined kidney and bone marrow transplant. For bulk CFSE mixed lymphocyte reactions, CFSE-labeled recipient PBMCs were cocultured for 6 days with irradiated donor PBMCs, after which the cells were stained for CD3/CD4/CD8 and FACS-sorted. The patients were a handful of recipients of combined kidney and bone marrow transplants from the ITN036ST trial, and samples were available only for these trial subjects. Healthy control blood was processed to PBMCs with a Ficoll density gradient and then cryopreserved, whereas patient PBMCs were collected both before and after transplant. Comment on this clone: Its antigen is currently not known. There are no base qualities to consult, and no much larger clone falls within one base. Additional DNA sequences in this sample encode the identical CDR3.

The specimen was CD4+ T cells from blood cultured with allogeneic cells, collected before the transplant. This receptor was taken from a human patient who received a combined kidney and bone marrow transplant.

The nucleotide sequence reads TGTGCCAGCAGCCCCCGCGGGACCCCCAATTCACCCCTCCACTTT. Translated, it gives CASSPRGTPNSPLHF. The V and J segments used are TRBV6-5 and TRBJ1-6; a tentative D match to TRBD1 spans 5 bases. Counted from cysteine to phenylalanine, this CDR3 has 15 amino acids. CDR3 DNA only is kept here, 45 bases in frame from base 1. Trimming takes 6 bases from V and 7 bases from J, and the germline ends sit 16 bases apart. According to the germline V gene, CDR1 reads MNHEY and CDR2 reads SVGAGI.